Following are 23 T cell receptor beta chains from one sample sequenced in a study of blood T cells in healthy people across ages. For the second PCR, which ran for about 7 to 11 cycles, a sample-barcoded 5' primer and a J-beta primer mix were used. MiXCR was run by TCRdb on the 5' RACE reads, yielding one entry per CDR3 protein. The sample shows 650,000 to 950,000 distinct CDR3 sequences, around 45% of them seen only once. The sample comprised blood. These receptor sequences come from a man aged 55 to 69 in good health.

This rearrangement joins TRBV4-3 to TRBJ1-1; D is perhaps TRBD1 (6 bases). V was shortened by 0 bases and J by 8 bases, with 16 bases between the two germline ends. The CDR3 loop spans 15 amino acids. Germline V CDR1 and CDR2: LGHNA, YSLEER. DNA of the CDR3: TGCGCCAGCAGCCAAGATTTTGGAACCGGGACAGAAGCTTTCTTT. Protein product: CASSQDFGTGTEAFF.

This chain joins TRBV27 and TRBJ2-5, with 9 bases aligning to TRBD1. The J call may be mistaken, given a closer DNA end match to TRBJ2-7. CDR3 length equals 15 residues. Germline CDR1 is MNHEY and CDR2 is SMNVEV (reference sequence). CDR3 loop: CASTRRQGGTYEQYF. The CDR3 nucleotides are TGTGCCAGCACCCGGCGACAGGGGGGGACCTACGAGCAGTACTTC.

V and J are TRBV7-9 and TRBJ2-7; 9 positions match TRBD2. Germline-derived CDR1 and CDR2 are SEHNR and FQNEAQ (reference sequence). CDR3 size: 15 residues. V lost 5 bases and J lost 7; bases outside the gene matches: 12. The CDR3 nucleotides are TGTGCCAGCAGCCCTAGGCTAGCGGGGAACAATGAGCAGTACTTC. Translating it yields CASSPRLAGNNEQYF. Full variable domain (remainder filled in from reference TRBV7-9 and TRBJ2-7): DTGVSQNPRHKITKRGQNVTFRCDPISEHNRLYWYRQTLGQGPEFLTYFQNEAQLEKSRLLSDRFSAERPKGSFSTLEIQRTEQGDSAMYLCASSPRLAGNNEQYFGPGTRLTVT.

The chain employs TRBV9 and TRBJ2-3, with D perhaps being TRBD1 or TRBD2 (5 bases each). Germline CDR1 SGDLS, CDR2 YYNGEE. The CDR3 runs to 14 residues. V was pared by 1 base and J by 5 bases, with 11 bases between. CDR3 in DNA: TGTGCCAGCAGCGTATCGGGACCACGAGATACGCAGTATTTT. It translates to CASSVSGPRDTQYF.

CDR3 in amino acids: CASGRGQGISDTQYF. CDR3 coding DNA: TGTGCCAGCGGGCGGGGACAGGGGATCTCAGATACGCAGTATTTT. The J gene is TRBJ2-3, the V gene TRBV6-6, with 10 bases matching TRBD1. V lost 8 bases to trimming and J lost 4 bases; unmatched junction nucleotides: 9. Germline V CDR1 and CDR2: MNHNY, SVGAGI (reference sequence). CDR3 size: 15 residues.

The J gene is TRBJ2-1, the V gene TRBV11-2, with 15 bases that match TRBD2. Germline V gives CDR1 SGHAT, CDR2 FQNNGV. The CDR3 loop spans 18 amino acids. With V trimmed by 4 bases and J by 3 bases, 7 bases remained unmatched. The CDR3 nucleotides are TGTGCCAGCAGCTACCATGGACTAGCGGGGGGGAACTACAATGAGCAGTTCTTC. Protein: CASSYHGLAGGNYNEQFF.

The chain links TRBV7-2 to TRBJ2-3, with D perhaps given as TRBD1 or TRBD2 (6 bases each). Germline CDR1 SGHTA, CDR2 FQGNSA. This CDR3 region has 17 residues. Trimming shortened V by 1 base and J by 5 bases, and 19 bases separated the two germline ends. For the CDR3, the DNA is TGTGCCAGCAGCTTAGTAGGGGGGCCCCGTTTGAGAGATACGCAGTATTTT. Translated: CASSLVGGPRLRDTQYF.

This clonotype was detected ten times or more. This chain connects TRBV29-1 to TRBJ1-2, with a possible D match to TRBD1 (6 bases). Germline V gene sequence: CDR1 SQVTM, CDR2 ANQGSEA. This CDR3 region has 16 residues. Trimming removed 6 bases from V and 4 bases from J, with 24 bases in between. CDR3 sequence: CSVKDDRIGWPYGYTF. In DNA form, the CDR3 reads TGCAGCGTCAAGGACGACAGGATAGGTTGGCCCTATGGCTACACCTTC.

The table lists this clonotype with a few counts. The rearrangement uses TRBV7-2 and TRBJ2-6; 8 bases agree with TRBD1. Germline V gene sequence: CDR1 SGHTA, CDR2 FQGNSA. The CDR3 runs to 17 residues. The ends lost 4 bases at V and 0 bases at J; junction bases unmatched: 5. CDR3 sequence (DNA): TGTGCCAGCAGCTCGGGACAGGCCTACTCTGGGGCCAACGTCCTGACTTTC. This encodes CASSSGQAYSGANVLTF.

This clonotype was seen just once. This sequence joins TRBV6-6 and TRBJ2-5; 15 nucleotides agree with TRBD2. Germline V CDR1 and CDR2: MNHNY, SVGAGI (reference sequence). V was pared by 6 bases and J by 5 bases, with 7 bases of the junction left unmatched. This CDR3 is 16 amino acids long. The CDR3, as DNA: TGTGCCAGCAGGAGGACTAGCGGGGGGGTGATGGAGACCCAGTACTTC. Translation gives CASRRTSGGVMETQYF.

This chain joins TRBV6-5 and TRBJ1-6, with D perhaps TRBD1 (6 bases). Trimming removed 2 bases from V and 0 bases from J, with 14 bases in between. This CDR3 contains 18 residues. Germline CDR1 is MNHEY and CDR2 is SVGAGI. The chain's CDR3 is CASSYLGQRSSYNSPLHF. CDR3 bases: TGTGCCAGCAGTTACCTCGGACAGCGAAGCTCCTATAATTCACCCCTCCACTTT.

The chain links TRBV4-3 to TRBJ2-2; 7 bases are shared with TRBD1. V lost 0 bases to trimming and J lost 0 bases; unmatched junction nucleotides: 7. Germline CDR1 and CDR2: LGHNA and YSLEER. CDR3 length: 18 amino acids. This CDR3 is CASSQDAPDRPNTGELFF. CDR3 in DNA: TGCGCCAGCAGCCAAGATGCCCCGGACAGGCCGAACACCGGGGAGCTGTTTTTT.

This clonotype was observed a few times. The J gene is TRBJ2-5, the V gene TRBV6-1; TRBD1 agrees at 10 bases. V was pared by 6 bases and J by 5 bases, with 9 bases of the junction left unmatched. The CDR3 is 15 residues long. The germline V gene has CDR1 MNHNS and CDR2 SASEGT. The CDR3 is CASRGQGRGQETQYF. CDR3 DNA: TGTGCCAGCAGGGGACAGGGGAGAGGACAGGAGACCCAGTACTTC.

This clonotype was counted ten times or more. This rearrangement joins TRBV11-2 to TRBJ2-7; 9 nucleotides align to TRBD2. Germline loops: CDR1 SGHAT, CDR2 FQNNGV. J was trimmed by 5 bases and V by 5 bases; bases with no gene match: 16. CDR3 length equals 17 residues. CDR3 residues: CASSLPFAGGGEHEQYF. In DNA form, the CDR3 reads TGTGCCAGCAGCCTTCCCTTCGCGGGAGGGGGTGAGCACGAGCAGTACTTC. Full variable domain (remainder filled in from reference TRBV11-2 and TRBJ2-7): EAGVAQSPRYKIIEKRQSVAFWCNPISGHATLYWYQQILGQGPKLLIQFQNNGVVDDSQLPKDRFSAERLKGVDSTLKIQPAKLEDSAVYLCASSLPFAGGGEHEQYFGPGTRLTVT.

This sequence joins TRBV4-3 and TRBJ2-5; D uncertain. Per germline, CDR1 LGHNA and CDR2 YSLEER. The CDR3 has 15 amino acids. The V end lost 1 base, the J end lost 5 bases, and 14 bases lay between the germline ends. CDR3: CASSQGSGRSETQYF. The DNA for the CDR3 is TGCGCCAGCAGCCAAGGCTCAGGCCGTTCGGAGACCCAGTACTTC.

The chain uses TRBV7-2 and TRBJ1-1; D not resolved. In germline, CDR1 is SGHTA, CDR2 FQGNSA. The CDR3 runs 13 residues. V was pared by 4 bases and J by 2 bases, with 8 bases between. CDR3 in DNA: TGTGCCAGCAGCTCACAGACAAACACTGAAGCTTTCTTT. It specifies CASSSQTNTEAFF.

This clonotype was found once. An end of the junction does not agree with germline; a read error may underlie this. The J gene is TRBJ1-4, the V gene TRBV5-1; a weak D match, TRBD1 (5 bases). Germline CDR1 is SGHRS and CDR2 is YFSETQ. The CDR3 loop spans 16 amino acids. The CDR3 loop is CVSSFGERGRDEKLFF. The CDR3 DNA reads as TGCGTCAGCAGCTTTGGTGAGAGGGGCCGCGATGAAAAACTGTTTTTT.

The chain uses TRBV15 and TRBJ2-4; 9 positions agree with TRBD2. This CDR3 contains 21 residues. Trimming cost V 4 bases and J 0 bases; bases outside gene matches: 19. CDR1 and CDR2 (germline): LNHNV, YYDKDF (reference sequence). DNA for the CDR3: TGTGCCACCAGCACCTTGCGGCCAATAGCGGGGGACACCATAGCCAAAAACATTCAGTACTTC. Its translation is CATSTLRPIAGDTIAKNIQYF.

Note on this clonotype: Given a much more abundant clone one base away, this may be a read error. CDR3 coding DNA: TGTGCCACCAGCAGAGGTCCGGGACAGGGTTACAATGAGCAGTACTTC. It codes for CATSRGPGQGYNEQYF. The chain links TRBV15 to TRBJ2-1; 9 nucleotides align to TRBD1. The J call may be incorrect, as the DNA end agrees better with TRBJ2-7. Germline lookup yields CDR1 LNHNV and CDR2 YYDKDF (reference sequence). This CDR3 contains 16 residues.

The V gene is TRBV5-1, the J gene TRBJ2-3; 11 positions agree with TRBD2. Germline V lookup: CDR1 SGHRS, CDR2 YFSETQ. The CDR3 runs to 15 residues. J was trimmed by 9 bases and V by 2 bases; bases with no gene match: 8. The DNA of the CDR3 is TGCGCCAGCAGCTTATCTAGCGGGGGGATAGTAACGCAGTATTTT. It translates to CASSLSSGGIVTQYF.

There are a few counts of this clonotype. The chain carries TRBV5-1 and TRBJ2-5; TRBD1 agrees at 10 bases. Germline CDR1 and CDR2: SGHRS and YFSETQ. This CDR3 region has 15 residues. V was clipped by 5 bases and J by 4 bases; unmatched bases: 8. CDR3 nucleotides: TGCGCCAGCAGGGGACGCAGACAGGGGGCAGAGACCCAGTACTTC. As protein: CASRGRRQGAETQYF.

The V call is TRBV6-5, the J call TRBJ2-7; D gene unclear. The tail of the sequence fits TRBJ2-4 better, so the J call may be wrong. CDR3 length: 14 residues. The germline gives CDR1 MNHEY, CDR2 SVGAGI. The chain's CDR3 is CASSYSLAKNIQYF. Here the CDR3 DNA reads TGTGCCAGCAGTTACTCACTAGCCAAAAACATTCAGTACTTC.

The chain couples TRBV29-1 to TRBJ1-2; the D is unclear. Per germline, CDR1 SQVTM and CDR2 ANQGSEA. V lost 3 bases, J lost 8 bases, and 16 bases lay in between. This CDR3 is 13 amino acids long. CDR3 sequence (DNA): TGCAGCGTTGATGGGTCTACAAGAGGAGGCTACACCTTC. This sequence encodes CSVDGSTRGGYTF.